This passage covers 17 T cell receptor beta chains from one sample sequenced in a study of regulatory T cells. Notes on the study in general: Hydrophobic residues at CDR3 positions 6 and 7 were enriched in conventional CD4+ T cells of CD3G-deficient patients.

These receptors have no known antigen. The PCR used 52 TRBV and 13 TRBJ primers. The table came from immunoSEQ multiplex PCR; TCRdb's copy has only in-frame clones and leaves some out. The data hold more than 15,000 clones, with about 79% observed a single time. What was sequenced was conventional CD4+ T cells sorted from blood. These receptor sequences come from a person aged 25 to 45 with CD3G deficiency.

The chain employs TRBV5-1 and TRBJ1-2; the D is unclear. The CDR3 has 15 residues. V was cut by 0 bases and J by 0 bases, with 9 bases left in between. The germline V gene has CDR1 SGHRS and CDR2 YFSETQ. The CDR3 coding sequence is TGCGCCAGCAGCTTGGGTACAGCAGCTAACTATGGCTACACCTTC. Translated, it gives CASSLGTAANYGYTF.

The chain uses TRBV5-1 and TRBJ2-3; D may be TRBD2 (6 bases). The CDR3 spans 17 residues. V was clipped by 4 bases and J by 0 bases, with 18 bases between them. Germline loops: CDR1 SGHRS, CDR2 YFSETQ. The CDR3 sequence: CASSPGLLATSTDTQYF. The CDR3 bases are TGCGCCAGCAGCCCGGGCCTGCTAGCGACAAGCACAGATACGCAGTATTTT.

The V and J genes are TRBV7-9 and TRBJ1-4, with a possible D match to TRBD1 (5 bases). CDR1 and CDR2 from the germline V gene are SEHNR and FQNEAQ (reference sequence). This CDR3 is built from 13 residues. V was trimmed by 0 bases and J by 6 bases, leaving 5 bases between them. In nucleotides, the CDR3 is TGTGCCAGCAGCTTAGCGGGGGATGAAAAACTGTTTTTT. It codes for CASSLAGDEKLFF. Combining the CDR3 with reference TRBV7-9 and TRBJ1-4 gives the whole variable domain DTGVSQNPRHKITKRGQNVTFRCDPISEHNRLYWYRQTLGQGPEFLTYFQNEAQLEKSRLLSDRFSAERPKGSFSTLEIQRTEQGDSAMYLCASSLAGDEKLFFGSGTQLSVL.

The CDR3 here is CASSSAGDPNEKLFF. The CDR3 region has the DNA TGTGCCAGCAGTTCCGCGGGGGACCCTAATGAAAAACTGTTTTTT. J is TRBJ1-4 and V is TRBV28; tentative D call: TRBD1 (5 bases). CDR3 length equals 15 residues. The V end was cut by 4 bases, the J end by 3 bases, with 12 bases between. Germline V gene data show CDR1 as MDHEN and CDR2 as SYDVKM.

The chain uses TRBV7-9 and TRBJ2-2; TRBD1 matches 8 bases. The junction had 5 bases not matched to a gene; V was cut back by 5 bases and J by 0 bases. This CDR3 is 16 amino acids long. Germline CDR1 and CDR2: SEHNR and FQNEAQ (reference sequence). In nucleotides, the CDR3 is TGTGCCAGCAGCCCCCCGACAGGGGCGAACACCGGGGAGCTGTTTTTT. The encoded protein is CASSPPTGANTGELFF.

The chain has TRBV5-1 and TRBJ1-1; 10 bases are shared with TRBD1. Losses at the gene ends were 4 bases for V and 3 bases for J; bases not matched to a gene: 3. The CDR3 runs 14 residues. Per germline, CDR1 SGHRS and CDR2 YFSETQ. DNA for the CDR3: TGCGCCAGCAGCGCTGACAGGGGGCACACTGAAGCTTTCTTT. Residues: CASSADRGHTEAFF.

V gene TRBV6-6 combines with J gene TRBJ2-2, with TRBD1 matching over 8 bases. V shed 6 bases, J shed 3 bases, and the junction held 6 bases outside the gene matches. There are 15 residues in the CDR3. CDR1 and CDR2 (germline): MNHNY, SVGAGI (reference sequence). The CDR3 here is CASSRDRGYTGELFF. The CDR3 bases are TGTGCCAGCAGCAGAGACAGGGGTTACACCGGGGAGCTGTTTTTT.

The V gene is TRBV6-5, the J gene TRBJ1-2; D may be TRBD1 (5 bases). Germline values: CDR1 MNHEY, CDR2 SVGAGI. V was trimmed by 2 bases and J by 8 bases, leaving 18 bases between them. The CDR3 runs to 15 residues. CDR3 in DNA: TGTGCCAGCAGTTACAGCGCCGGGACCGCCTGGGGCTACACCTTC. Amino acid sequence: CASSYSAGTAWGYTF.

In this sample, this clone turned up once. This chain links TRBV1 with TRBJ1-1; TRBD1, the table's D call, lacks a check against the DNA. TRBV1 is a listed pseudogene. The CDR3 runs to 15 residues. The CDR3 DNA sequence: TGCACCAGCAGCCGCAAACAGGGGGGGGATACTGAAGCTTTCTTT. It specifies CTSSRKQGGDTEAFF.

As DNA, the CDR3 is TGTGCCAGCAGCGTCATGTCCCACAATGAGCAGTTCTTC. Translating gives CASSVMSHNEQFF. The V gene is TRBV7-2, the J gene TRBJ2-1; D is ambiguous. This CDR3 comprises 13 residues. Germline values: CDR1 SGHTA, CDR2 FQGNSA. V lost 5 bases, J lost 5 bases, and 10 bases lay in between.

The V and J genes are TRBV6-5 and TRBJ1-4; 10 bases match TRBD1. CDR3 length: 15 residues. CDR1 is MNHEY and CDR2 is SVGAGI in the germline V gene. V shed 6 bases, J shed 5 bases, and the junction held 6 bases outside the gene matches. CDR3 sequence (DNA): TGTGCCAGCAGCTATATGGGACAGGGGAATGAAAAACTGTTTTTT. Encoded protein: CASSYMGQGNEKLFF.

This rearrangement joins TRBV14 to TRBJ1-6, with a possible D match to TRBD1 (5 bases). Trimming left V 4 bases short and J 0 bases short, with 25 bases between. Germline V gives CDR1 SGHDN, CDR2 FVKESK. This CDR3 has 21 amino acids. DNA for the CDR3: TGTGCCAGCAGCCTAAGAGATGGCCGGCACAGGCGTATCTCCTATAATTCACCCCTCCACTTT. This sequence encodes CASSLRDGRHRRISYNSPLHF. Combining the CDR3 with reference TRBV14 and TRBJ1-6 gives the whole variable domain EAGVTQFPSHSVIEKGQTVTLRCDPISGHDNLYWYRRVMGKEIKFLLHFVKESKQDESGMPNNRFLAERTGGTYSTLKVQPAELEDSGVYFCASSLRDGRHRRISYNSPLHFGNGTRLTVT.

This clone appeared a few times. The chain joins TRBV6-1 to TRBJ1-2; D remains unclear. From germline, CDR1 is MNHNS and CDR2 SASEGT. V gave up 4 bases and J gave up 6 bases, with 15 bases separating them. The CDR3 is 14 amino acids. CDR3 sequence (DNA): TGTGCCAGCAGTGGGATCTGGGGAGGAGATGGCTACACCTTC. It specifies CASSGIWGGDGYTF.

The chain is built from TRBV7-8 and TRBJ2-1; D ambiguous. The V gene lost 0 bases and the J gene lost 5 bases, with 8 bases spanning the gap. This CDR3 contains 14 residues. The germline V gene encodes CDR1 SGHVS and CDR2 FQNEAQ. In DNA, the CDR3 is TGTGCCAGCAGCTTAGCGGGGTACCACAATGAGCAGTTCTTC. It translates to CASSLAGYHNEQFF.

The chain recombines TRBV7-2 with TRBJ2-3; 10 nucleotides line up with TRBD1. The CDR3 extends over 16 amino acids. With 4 bases clipped from V and 1 base from J, the junction kept 5 bases outside the gene matches. CDR1 SGHTA and CDR2 FQGNSA come from the germline V gene. The CDR3 sequence: CASSWAGTGGTDTQYF. The CDR3 DNA sequence: TGTGCCAGCAGCTGGGCCGGGACAGGGGGCACAGATACGCAGTATTTT.

In its sample, this clone was seen once. The chain is built from TRBV7-2 and TRBJ2-2, with unresolved D. Trimming stripped 5 bases from V and 3 bases from J, with 7 bases between. The CDR3 is made up of 13 amino acids. The germline CDR1 and CDR2 sequences are SGHTA and FQGNSA. The CDR3 coding sequence is TGTGCCAGCAGCCCCCGCTACACCGGGGAGCTGTTTTTT. It translates to CASSPRYTGELFF. Full variable domain (missing parts from reference TRBV7-2 and TRBJ2-2): GAGVSQSPSNKVTEKGKDVELRCDPISGHTALYWYRQSLGQGLEFLIYFQGNSAPDKSGLPSDRFSAERTGGSVSTLTIQRTQQEDSAVYLCASSPRYTGELFFGEGSRLTVL.

The V and J genes are TRBV28 and TRBJ1-2, with TRBD1 identical over 9 bases. The CDR3 totals 14 residues. The V and J ends lost 6 bases and 7 bases, in that order; junction bases with no gene match: 9. Germline V lookup: CDR1 MDHEN, CDR2 SYDVKM. The CDR3 DNA reads as TGTGCCAGCAGAGCTTACCGGGACAGGGTTGGCTACACCTTC. Translation: CASRAYRDRVGYTF.